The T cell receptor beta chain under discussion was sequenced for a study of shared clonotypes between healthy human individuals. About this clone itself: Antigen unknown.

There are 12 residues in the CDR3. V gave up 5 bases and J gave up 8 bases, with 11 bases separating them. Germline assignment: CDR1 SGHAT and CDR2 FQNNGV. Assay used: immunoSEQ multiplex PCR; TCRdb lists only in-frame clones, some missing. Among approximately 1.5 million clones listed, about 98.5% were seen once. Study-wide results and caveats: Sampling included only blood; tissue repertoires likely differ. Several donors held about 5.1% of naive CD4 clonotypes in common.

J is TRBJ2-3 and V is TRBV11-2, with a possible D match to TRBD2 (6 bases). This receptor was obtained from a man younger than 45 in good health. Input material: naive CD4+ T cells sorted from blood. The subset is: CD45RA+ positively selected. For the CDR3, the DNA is TGTGCCAGCAGCCAAGACGGGGGTACGCAGTATTTT. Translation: CASSQDGGTQYF.